This TCR beta chain was recorded in a study of cytomegalovirus exposure and HLA in healthy donors. Whole-study context: Of all 400 or so donors who were genotyped, around 79% belonged to the Caucasian-associated ancestry cluster.

General observations from the study: In a later analysis, CMV-associated beta chains were mostly HLA-associated, it appeared. Most TCR sequences were rare, but some public TCRs occurred in many donors. Cytomegalovirus association was assigned to more than 150 TCR beta chains.

Researchers ran the PCR with 60 Vbeta and 13 Jbeta primers. Repertoires were generated with immunoSEQ multiplex PCR, while TCRdb's copy carries only in-frame clones and drops some. This table holds 90,000 to 100,000 clones, 80% found once. Trimming stripped 6 bases from V and 4 bases from J, with 15 bases between. The CDR3 has 14 residues. Germline V gene sequence: CDR1 LNHDA, CDR2 SQIVND (reference sequence). Note on this clone: Its cognate antigen is unknown.

Sequences were obtained from PBMCs. This clonotype originated in a man between 18 and 35 years old in good health and CMV-seronegative. The chain links TRBV19 to TRBJ1-1; TRBD1 is a possible D gene (6 bases). The CDR3 loop is CASSRQEFGTEAFF. In DNA form, the CDR3 reads TGTGCCAGTAGCCGACAGGAGTTCGGCACTGAAGCTTTCTTT.